The clone carrying this T cell receptor beta chain was observed many times. The antigen is not known. Amplified regions were TCR beta CDR3 sequences from RNA transcripts. RT-PCR in the first round (using the HTBI primer set) targeted the TCR CDR3. One entry per CDR3 protein results from TCRdb running MiXCR on the multiplex PCR reads. The table includes some 500,000 distinct CDR3 sequences, about an eighth detected once. Absent ophthalmopathy progression within 18 months defined stable Graves' hyperthyroidism. Diagnosis of hyperthyroidism was new in patients aged 18 to 65, and its duration was under 2 months. The data were obtained in a study of T cells in Graves' hyperthyroidism and ophthalmopathy. Study-wide background: The initial diagnosis was the point when peripheral blood was collected, ahead of any treatment. Study findings and constraints: Separating ophthalmopathy from stable hyperthyroidism was achieved by a 13 V-J model.

The CDR3 covers 13 residues. From germline, CDR1 is DFQATT and CDR2 SNEGSKA (reference sequence). The V and J ends lost 2 bases and 5 bases respectively, with 7 bases between them. Input material: blood. The source of this sequence is a woman under 30 with Graves' hyperthyroidism. This chain connects TRBV20-1 to TRBJ1-6; perhaps TRBD1 as D (5 bases). The CDR3 spells CSARQGHNSPLHF. CDR3 DNA: TGCAGTGCTAGACAGGGACATAATTCACCCCTCCACTTT.